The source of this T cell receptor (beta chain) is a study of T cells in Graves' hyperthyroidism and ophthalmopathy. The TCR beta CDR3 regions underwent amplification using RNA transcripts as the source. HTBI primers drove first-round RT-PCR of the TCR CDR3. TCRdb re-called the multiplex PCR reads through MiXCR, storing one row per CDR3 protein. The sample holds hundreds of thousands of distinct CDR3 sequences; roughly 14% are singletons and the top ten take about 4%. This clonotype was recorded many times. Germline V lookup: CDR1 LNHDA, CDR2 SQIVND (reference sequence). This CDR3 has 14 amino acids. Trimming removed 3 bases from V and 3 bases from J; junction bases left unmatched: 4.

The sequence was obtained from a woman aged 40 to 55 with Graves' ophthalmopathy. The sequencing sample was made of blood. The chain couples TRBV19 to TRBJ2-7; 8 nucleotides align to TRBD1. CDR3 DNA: TGTGCCAGTAGTATTGGACAGGGCAACTACGAGCAGTACTTC. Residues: CASSIGQGNYEQYF. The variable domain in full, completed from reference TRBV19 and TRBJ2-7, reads DGGITQSPKYLFRKEGQNVTLSCEQNLNHDAMYWYRQDPGQGLRLIYYSQIVNDFQKGDIAEGYSVSREKKESFPLTVTSAQKNPTAFYLCASSIGQGNYEQYFGPGTRLTVT.